The T cell receptor beta chain described here comes from a study of T cell responses to AZD1222 COVID-19 vaccine. Between the trimmed V and J ends, which lost 4 bases and 4 bases, there was a span of 4 bases. This CDR3 region has 11 residues. The germline CDR1 and CDR2 sequences are SGHRS and YFSETQ. Clones were sequenced by immunoSEQ multiplex PCR, and TCRdb holds only the in-frame ones, with some missing. The data contain roughly 150,000 clones, 90% to 95% of them singletons. Regarding this clone: Its antigen is still unknown.

Overall study results and limits: Spike-specific TCR breadth and depth rose after two AZD1222 doses.

This chain connects TRBV5-1 to TRBJ2-3; D unclear. Specimen: peripheral blood, collected on day 0 of AZD1222 vaccination. The receptor was isolated from an adult in good health. This CDR3 is CASSLADTQYF. For the CDR3, the DNA is TGCGCCAGCAGCCTTGCAGATACGCAGTATTTT.